One and the same sample provided the 27 T cell receptor beta chains below, sequenced in a study of blood T cell repertoires in COVID-19. Using immunoSEQ multiplex PCR, the repertoire was profiled, and TCRdb retains in-frame clones only, with some absent. The sample holds approximately 110,000 clones, approximately 69% seen once. The specimen was peripheral blood. The source is a man older than 75 with acute or convalescent COVID-19.

This chain links TRBV30 with TRBJ2-1; 10 nucleotides match TRBD2. The V gene's germline CDR1 is GTSNPN and CDR2 SVGIG (reference sequence). The CDR3 runs to 14 residues. Trimming cost V 8 bases and J 3 bases; bases outside gene matches: 7. The CDR3 loop reads CARQLAGRYNEQFF. As DNA, the CDR3 is TGTGCCCGTCAACTAGCGGGGCGCTACAATGAGCAGTTCTTC.

The chain links TRBV24-1 to TRBJ2-5; 10 nucleotides agree with TRBD1. Germline CDR1 and CDR2: KGHDR and SFDVKD. The ends lost 4 bases at V and 5 bases at J; junction bases unmatched: 9. The CDR3 contains 16 residues. CDR3 DNA sequence: TGTGCCACCAGTGACTTTGAGACAGGGGGCATGGAGACCCAGTACTTC. Its translation is CATSDFETGGMETQYF.

This chain links TRBV6-5 with TRBJ2-1, with 10 bases lining up with TRBD2. The CDR3 runs to 15 residues. CDR1 and CDR2 (germline): MNHEY, SVGAGI. The V gene end was trimmed by 5 bases and the J gene end by 9 bases; junction bases not matched to a gene: 10. In nucleotides, the CDR3 is TGTGCCAGCAGTCCACCCAGCGGGAGGGCGGGTGAGCAGTTCTTC. It translates to CASSPPSGRAGEQFF.

This chain joins TRBV10-3 and TRBJ1-6; 7 bases are a match to TRBD1. Germline V gene sequence: CDR1 ENHRY, CDR2 SYGVKD. V gave up 7 bases and J gave up 7 bases; unmatched junction bases: 13. This CDR3 is built from 16 residues. The CDR3 region has the DNA TGTGCCATCACGGAGGGGGCAGGGAGAGGAAATTCACCCCTCCACTTT. Its translation: CAITEGAGRGNSPLHF.

This chain joins TRBV7-2 and TRBJ2-1; D remains unclear. Germline V gene lookup returns CDR1 SGHTA and CDR2 FQGNSA. Trimming took 5 bases from V and 9 from J, leaving 14 bases between them. The CDR3 sequence is 13 residues long. CDR3 DNA: TGTGCCAGCAGCGTACCCACGATGAGTGAGCAGTTCTTC. Translation gives CASSVPTMSEQFF. The entire variable domain, with the rest obtained from reference TRBV7-2 and TRBJ2-1, is as follows: GAGVSQSPSNKVTEKGKDVELRCDPISGHTALYWYRQSLGQGLEFLIYFQGNSAPDKSGLPSDRFSAERTGGSVSTLTIQRTQQEDSAVYLCASSVPTMSEQFFGPGTRLTVL.

This clone was detected many times. The V call is TRBV28, the J call TRBJ2-2; 7 bases fit TRBD2. The V gene end was trimmed by 4 bases and the J gene end by 6 bases; junction bases not matched to a gene: 11. This CDR3 spans 16 amino acids. From germline, CDR1 is MDHEN and CDR2 SYDVKM. Here the CDR3 reads CASSSPSGGRAGELFF. CDR3 DNA sequence: TGTGCCAGCAGTTCTCCCTCGGGGGGTCGGGCCGGGGAGCTGTTTTTT. The full variable domain, with the rest looked up from reference TRBV28 and TRBJ2-2, is DVKVTQSSRYLVKRTGEKVFLECVQDMDHENMFWYRQDPGLGLRLIYFSYDVKMKEKGDIPEGYSVSREKKERFSLILESASTNQTSMYLCASSSPSGGRAGELFFGEGSRLTVL.

The chain employs TRBV6-5 and TRBJ2-5; the D gene is possibly TRBD2 (5 bases). The V end lost 5 bases, the J end lost 4 bases, and 14 bases lay between the germline ends. The CDR3 contains 14 residues. CDR1 is MNHEY and CDR2 is SVGAGI in the germline V gene. The CDR3 DNA reads as TGTGCCAGCAGTACCCAAAACAGCGGAGAGACCCAGTACTTC. Translated, it gives CASSTQNSGETQYF.

The chain carries TRBV20-1 and TRBJ2-5; D is uncertain. The CDR3 runs to 11 residues. The V gene's germline CDR1 is DFQATT and CDR2 SNEGSKA (reference sequence). Between the trimmed V and J ends, which lost 3 bases and 5 bases, there was a span of 7 bases. CDR3 amino acids: CSARNGETQYF. As DNA, the CDR3 is TGCAGTGCTAGGAACGGGGAGACCCAGTACTTC.

In nucleotides, the CDR3 is TGTGCCAGCAGTTTTTCTGCAGATACGCAGTATTTT. Its protein product is CASSFSADTQYF. This rearrangement joins TRBV2 to TRBJ2-3; D not certain. This CDR3 contains 12 residues. In germline, CDR1 is SNHLY, CDR2 FYNNEI. V lost 5 bases and J 4 bases, leaving 7 bases between the germline ends. Supplemented by reference TRBV2 and TRBJ2-3, the full variable domain reads EPEVTQTPSHQVTQMGQEVILRCVPISNHLYFYWYRQILGQKVEFLVSFYNNEISEKSEIFDDQFSVERPDGSNFTLKIRSTKLEDSAMYFCASSFSADTQYFGPGTRLTVL.

The chain recombines TRBV5-4 with TRBJ1-3; D gene uncertain. The CDR3 is made up of 15 amino acids. V was cut by 0 bases and J by 1 base, with 8 bases left in between. Looked up from germline, CDR1 is SGHNT and CDR2 is YYREEE (reference sequence). In nucleotides, the CDR3 is TGTGCCAGCAGCTTGGGAGGGCCTTCTGGAAACACCATATATTTT. It encodes CASSLGGPSGNTIYF.

A remark on this clone: At one boundary the junction diverges from the germline segment, which might be a read error. J is TRBJ2-1 and V is TRBV9, with D perhaps TRBD2 (7 bases). CDR3 size: 17 residues. The germline V gene encodes CDR1 SGDLS and CDR2 YYNGEE. The CDR3 protein is CASSKGGNSHSNNEQFF. Written as DNA, the CDR3 is TGTGCCAGCAGCAAGGGGGGGAACTCGCACTCCAACAATGAGCAGTTCTTC.

The chain uses TRBV19 and TRBJ2-2; maybe TRBD2 (5 bases). The CDR3 runs 18 residues. V shed 5 bases and J shed 0 bases, with 19 bases lying between them. Germline CDR1 and CDR2: LNHDA and SQIVND (reference sequence). The CDR3 DNA sequence: TGTGCCAGTAGTTCCCCCGGAGGACTTTTCGCGAACACCGGGGAGCTGTTTTTT. Residues: CASSSPGGLFANTGELFF.

The chain has TRBV19 and TRBJ2-4; D may be TRBD1 (6 bases). The germline V and J ends were trimmed by 5 bases and 1 base, with 18 bases remaining between them. Germline CDR1 is LNHDA and CDR2 is SQIVND (reference sequence). The CDR3 length is 17 residues. The chain's CDR3 is CASSFSHREQAKNIQYF. The CDR3 DNA reads as TGTGCCAGTAGTTTCAGTCACAGGGAACAGGCCAAAAACATTCAGTACTTC.

The V gene is TRBV2, the J gene TRBJ1-5, with 9 positions matching TRBD1. The CDR3 is 15 amino acids. V shed 6 bases, J shed 0 bases, and the junction held 3 bases outside the gene matches. The V gene's germline CDR1 is SNHLY and CDR2 FYNNEI. CDR3: CASREQGASNQPQHF. CDR3 coding DNA: TGTGCCAGCAGGGAACAGGGGGCTAGCAATCAGCCCCAGCATTTT.

The chain combines TRBV18 with TRBJ1-4, with 9 nucleotides matching TRBD1. Unmatched junction bases numbered 8, after V lost 6 bases and J lost 6 bases. CDR1 is KGHSH, CDR2 LQKENI, per germline. The CDR3 covers 15 residues. The CDR3 here is CASSPGTGLDEKLFF. The DNA for the CDR3 is TGTGCCAGCTCTCCAGGGACAGGGCTGGATGAAAAACTGTTTTTT.

CDR3: CASRKEREPGGEQYF. The CDR3 DNA sequence: TGTGCCAGCAGGAAGGAGCGGGAGCCAGGAGGCGAGCAGTACTTC. V and J are TRBV6-5 and TRBJ2-7; 8 bases fit TRBD2. The V and J ends lost 6 bases and 6 bases, in that order; junction bases with no gene match: 13. The CDR3 is made up of 15 amino acids. Germline CDR1 and CDR2: MNHEY and SVGAGI.

Only one count was recorded for this clone. The chain is built from TRBV7-2 and TRBJ2-7; 8 bases fit TRBD2. From germline, CDR1 is SGHTA and CDR2 FQGNSA. Germline trimming cut 0 bases from V and 1 base from J; bases unmatched to any gene: 5. This CDR3 region has 16 residues. CDR3 nucleotide sequence: TGTGCCAGCAGCTTAGCCGGGACTAGGGGTTCCTACGAGCAGTACTTC. Translating gives CASSLAGTRGSYEQYF.

The J gene is TRBJ2-1, the V gene TRBV5-5, with D perhaps matching TRBD2 (5 bases). This CDR3 has 16 amino acids. Trimming left V 0 bases short and J 4 bases short, with 14 bases between. Germline-derived CDR1 and CDR2 are SGHKS and YYEKEE (reference sequence). In nucleotides, the CDR3 is TGTGCCAGCAGCTTGGCCGGGCTAGCTGGGTACAATGAGCAGTTCTTC. Translation gives CASSLAGLAGYNEQFF.

The rearrangement uses TRBV28 and TRBJ2-7; 7 bases align to TRBD1. V lost 9 bases and J lost 0; bases outside the gene matches: 2. The CDR3 covers 12 residues. In germline, CDR1 is MDHEN, CDR2 SYDVKM. Here the CDR3 reads CASGTDSYEQYF. The CDR3 nucleotides are TGTGCCAGTGGGACAGACTCCTACGAGCAGTACTTC. Filled out from reference TRBV28 and TRBJ2-7, the complete variable domain reads DVKVTQSSRYLVKRTGEKVFLECVQDMDHENMFWYRQDPGLGLRLIYFSYDVKMKEKGDIPEGYSVSREKKERFSLILESASTNQTSMYLCASGTDSYEQYFGPGTRLTVT.

In this sample, this clone turned up once. V and J are TRBV19 and TRBJ1-6; D unclear. Per the germline V gene, CDR1 is LNHDA and CDR2 is SQIVND (reference sequence). This CDR3 region has 12 residues. Trimming cost V 5 bases and J 10 bases, with 9 bases left between them. CDR3 sequence (DNA): TGTGCCAGTAGTCTACTCGAATCACCCCTCCACTTT. Protein sequence: CASSLLESPLHF.

The J gene is TRBJ1-1, the V gene TRBV19; D gene unclear. The germline CDR1 and CDR2 sequences are LNHDA and SQIVND (reference sequence). V lost 0 bases and J 7 bases, leaving 12 bases between the germline ends. The CDR3 totals 14 residues. The CDR3 DNA follows: TGTGCCAGTAGTATAGATCCCCGGGTAAGTGAAGCTTTCTTT. Translated, it gives CASSIDPRVSEAFF.

This clone appeared a few times. The rearrangement uses TRBV18 and TRBJ1-1, with 11 bases matching TRBD1. The ends lost 2 bases at V and 2 bases at J; junction bases unmatched: 1. Germline loops: CDR1 KGHSH, CDR2 LQKENI. The length of the CDR3 is 15 residues. The CDR3 nucleotides are TGTGCCAGCTCACCAGGGACAGGGGGTAACACTGAAGCTTTCTTT. This encodes CASSPGTGGNTEAFF.

The gene calls are TRBV18 and TRBJ1-1; D remains unclear. Trimming left V 2 bases short and J 0 bases short, with 10 bases between. Germline CDR1 is KGHSH and CDR2 is LQKENI. CDR3 length equals 15 residues. The CDR3 sequence is CASSPLADMNTEAFF. The CDR3 DNA sequence: TGTGCCAGCTCACCATTGGCCGATATGAACACTGAAGCTTTCTTT.

The chain employs TRBV6-2 or TRBV6-3 and TRBJ1-4; D gene ambiguous. Per germline, CDR1 MNHEY and CDR2 SVGEGT. The CDR3 contains 11 residues. V was trimmed by 4 bases and J by 8 bases, leaving 5 bases between them. The CDR3 sequence: CASSFGEKLFF. CDR3 coding DNA: TGTGCCAGCAGTTTTGGCGAAAAACTGTTTTTT.

Only a few counts were recorded for this clone. This chain links TRBV18 with TRBJ2-3; 8 bases fit TRBD2. From germline, CDR1 is KGHSH and CDR2 LQKENI. V lost 2 bases, J lost 6 bases, and 13 bases stayed unmatched. The CDR3 loop spans 17 amino acids. The CDR3 reads CASSPFDPGGPTDTQYF. CDR3 bases: TGTGCCAGCTCACCATTCGATCCGGGAGGGCCAACCGATACGCAGTATTTT. Together with reference TRBV18 and TRBJ2-3, the CDR3 gives the full variable domain: NAGVMQNPRHLVRRRGQEARLRCSPMKGHSHVYWYRQLPEEGLKFMVYLQKENIIDESGMPKERFSAEFPKEGPSILRIQQVVRGDSAAYFCASSPFDPGGPTDTQYFGPGTRLTVL.

V and J are TRBV15 and TRBJ2-1; TRBD2 might be the D (5 bases). V lost 0 bases and J lost 8, with 8 bases in between. The CDR3 extends over 13 amino acids. Per the germline V gene, CDR1 is LNHNV and CDR2 is YYDKDF (reference sequence). This chain's CDR3 is CATSREAAYEQFF. CDR3 DNA: TGTGCCACCAGCAGAGAAGCGGCGTATGAGCAGTTCTTC.

V is TRBV3-1 (or the pseudogene TRBV3-2) and J is TRBJ2-1; 10 nucleotides agree with TRBD2. The V gene end was trimmed by 0 bases and the J gene end by 7 bases; junction bases not matched to a gene: 6. Germline V CDR1 and CDR2: LGHDT, YNNKEL (reference sequence). The CDR3 contains 16 residues. CDR3 region: CASSQDISGRRNEQFF. The CDR3, as DNA: TGTGCCAGCAGCCAAGATATTAGCGGGAGGCGAAATGAGCAGTTCTTC.